Here is one T cell receptor (beta chain) with its context. Germline CDR1 reads MNHEY; CDR2 reads SVGAGI. This CDR3 has 15 amino acids. V lost 7 bases and J lost 0, with 13 bases in between. This entry belongs to a study of blood T cell repertoires in COVID-19. About the study: Acute and convalescent COVID-19 samples came from the United States, Italy and Spain. Nucleic acid was either cDNA or gDNA, and it came from T cells, B-cell-depleted T cells, or PBMCs.

The data were produced by immunoSEQ multiplex PCR, yet TCRdb's version contains in-frame clones alone and is incomplete. This table holds just over 300,000 clones, nearly 90% found once. One Seattle source followed patients from active infection through their disease course. The receptor was derived from a woman under 40 with COVID-19, enrolled during active disease. The rearrangement links TRBV6-5 to TRBJ1-3, with D possibly being TRBD1 (5 bases). The sequencing input was peripheral blood. The CDR3 sequence: CASTSYGGSGNTIYF. CDR3 nucleotides: TGTGCCAGCACCTCCTACGGGGGCTCTGGAAACACCATATATTTT.